A selection of T cell receptor beta chains follows, all from one sample in a study of blood T cell repertoires in COVID-19. The method was immunoSEQ multiplex PCR; TCRdb's version includes in-frame clones alone and lacks a portion of them. The data contain some 200,000 clones, 70% to 90% of them singletons. Sequencing used peripheral blood. The source of these receptors is a man aged 40-50 years with active or convalescent COVID-19. Each CDR3 is given with its conserved first and last residue. D genes are given only for firm matches. Not all rows give a size; the values are once, few, many and, for expanded clones, a class.

j_call,clone_size,d_call,v_call,cdr3_aa,cdr3_nt
TRBJ2-7,once,TRBD2,TRBV7-2,CASSPTSYYEQYF,TGTGCCAGCAGCCCGACTAGCTACTACGAGCAGTACTTC
TRBJ1-6,-,TRBD1,TRBV7-9,CASSLVTGGRSNSPLHF,TGTGCCAGCAGCTTGGTGACAGGGGGAAGGAGTAATTCACCCCTCCACTTT
TRBJ2-7,once,-,TRBV6-2/TRBV6-3,CASSYPPYMTPYEQYF,TGTGCCAGCAGTTACCCGCCCTACATGACTCCCTACGAGCAGTACTTC
TRBJ1-5,-,TRBD1,TRBV6-2/TRBV6-3,CASSYRKTGADQPQHF,TGTGCCAGCAGTTACCGTAAAACAGGGGCGGATCAGCCCCAGCATTTT
TRBJ2-2,-,-,TRBV24-1,CATSDLTGTTNTGELFF,TGTGCCACCAGTGATTTGACCGGGACAACGAACACCGGGGAGCTGTTTTTT
TRBJ2-5,-,TRBD2,TRBV5-5,CASSHPGLAEETQYF,TGTGCCAGCAGCCACCCGGGACTAGCGGAAGAGACCCAGTACTTC
TRBJ1-1,-,-,TRBV5-1,CASSLALGLEAFF,TGCGCCAGCAGCTTGGCCCTGGGGCTTGAAGCTTTCTTT
TRBJ2-7,-,TRBD2,TRBV6-1,CASSEVAGASYEQYF,TGTGCCAGCAGTGAAGTAGCGGGGGCCTCCTACGAGCAGTACTTC
TRBJ1-2,-,-,TRBV28,CASSFLGQAANYGYTF,TGTGCCAGCAGTTTCCTGGGGCAGGCAGCTAACTATGGCTACACCTTC
TRBJ2-7,-,-,TRBV28,CASRTSGENYEQYF,TGTGCCAGCAGAACTTCGGGAGAAAACTACGAGCAGTACTTC
TRBJ2-5,-,-,TRBV6-1,CASRERLGGLGYGQETQYF,TGTGCCAGCAGGGAAAGACTAGGCGGGCTCGGTTACGGACAAGAGACCCAGTACTTC
TRBJ1-4,-,-,TRBV4-2,CASSQDMWQGDEKLFF,TGTGCCAGCAGCCAAGATATGTGGCAGGGTGATGAAAAACTGTTTTTT
TRBJ2-5,-,-,TRBV18,CASSPPTRGTQYF,TGTGCCAGCTCACCACCTACTAGAGGGACCCAGTACTTC
TRBJ1-2,-,TRBD1,TRBV4-3,CASSLGQAGRIRGYTF,TGCGCCAGCAGCCTCGGACAGGCAGGGCGGATACGGGGCTACACCTTC
TRBJ2-5,few,-,TRBV11-3,CASSLEGRETQYF,TGTGCCAGCAGCTTAGAGGGGAGGGAGACCCAGTACTTC
TRBJ1-2,-,-,TRBV18,CASVDRTDYGYTF,TGTGCCAGCGTCGACAGGACCGACTATGGCTACACCTTC
TRBJ1-2,once,TRBD1,TRBV6-5,CASSPGGGNGYTF,TGTGCCAGCAGTCCAGGGGGCGGGAATGGCTACACCTTC
TRBJ2-7,-,TRBD2,TRBV4-2,CASSQDNSGVIEQYF,TGTGCCAGCAGCCAAGATAACAGCGGGGTTATCGAGCAGTACTTC
TRBJ2-3,-,-,TRBV13,CASSLGPGSTDTQYF,TGTGCCAGCAGCTTAGGCCCGGGATCCACAGATACGCAGTATTTT
TRBJ2-1,-,TRBD2,TRBV3-1/TRBV3-2,CASSQDLAGLAGTDNEQFF,TGTGCCAGCAGCCAAGATCTTGCGGGGTTAGCGGGGACTGACAATGAGCAGTTCTTC
TRBJ1-6,-,-,TRBV25-1,CASTISSPLHF,TGTGCCAGCACGATTAGCTCACCCCTCCACTTT
TRBJ1-4,-,TRBD1,TRBV11-3,CASSSSGQGTWLGEKLFF,TGTGCCAGCAGCTCATCGGGACAGGGGACTTGGTTGGGTGAAAAACTGTTTTTT
TRBJ2-2,-,TRBD1,TRBV5-4,CASSKAGQGARGTGELFF,TGTGCCAGCAGTAAGGCTGGACAGGGGGCGCGGGGCACCGGGGAGCTGTTTTTT
TRBJ2-1,once,TRBD2,TRBV18,CASSPPGLAGGYYNEQFF,TGTGCCAGCTCACCACCGGGACTAGCGGGGGGTTACTACAATGAGCAGTTCTTC
TRBJ2-7,-,-,TRBV20-1,CSASTGDEQYF,TGCAGTGCTAGTACGGGAGACGAGCAGTACTTC
TRBJ2-2,-,TRBD1,TRBV4-2,CASSHRQGDNTGELFF,TGTGCCAGCAGCCATAGACAGGGCGATAACACCGGGGAGCTGTTTTTT
TRBJ2-3,-,TRBD2,TRBV5-1,CASSSGLATDTQYF,TGCGCCAGCAGCTCGGGACTAGCCACAGATACGCAGTATTTT
TRBJ1-5,-,TRBD1,TRBV24-1,CASQGGPNQPQHF,TGTGCCAGCCAGGGGGGCCCCAATCAGCCCCAGCATTTT
TRBJ2-7,-,-,TRBV3-1/TRBV3-2,CASSQARGTVRSYEQYF,TGTGCCAGCAGCCAAGCCCGCGGGACTGTTCGCTCCTACGAGCAGTACTTC